These 5 T cell receptor beta chains came from one sample sequenced in a study of blood T cells in healthy people across ages. Together with a sample-barcoded 5' primer, a J-beta primer mix was included in a second PCR lasting about 6 to 12 cycles. MiXCR was run by TCRdb on the 5' RACE reads, yielding one entry per CDR3 protein. The profile covers 600,000 to 850,000 distinct CDR3 sequences, with roughly 25% appearing a single time and around 9.2% taken by the ten largest. The sample was also reused in another study, on T cells of mothers and their children.

The specimen was blood. Every receptor here comes from a boy aged 10-17 years in good health.

This clonotype was counted a few times. One junction end disagrees with the germline gene, perhaps due to a read error. The rearrangement uses TRBV6-6 and TRBJ1-3; D call uncertain. Germline V gene lookup returns CDR1 MNHNY and CDR2 SVGAGI (reference sequence). The length of the CDR3 is 14 residues. CDR3 loop: CASSYGWAGNTTYF. The CDR3 DNA reads TGTGCCAGCAGTTACGGATGGGCCGGAAACACCACATATTTT.

The sample holds a few counts of this clonotype. This rearrangement joins TRBV11-1 to TRBJ2-3; the D is unclear. Trimming took 5 bases from V and 3 from J, leaving 15 bases between them. There are 15 residues in the CDR3. Looked up from germline, CDR1 is SGHAT and CDR2 is FQDESV (reference sequence). The CDR3 protein is CASSLTPKDTDTQYF. DNA of the CDR3: TGTGCCAGCAGCCTGACCCCGAAGGATACAGATACGCAGTATTTT.

The table lists this clonotype with a few counts. This chain joins TRBV5-1 and TRBJ2-7; D ambiguous. The CDR3 covers 15 residues. The V gene's germline CDR1 is SGHRS and CDR2 YFSETQ. The V gene lost 4 bases and the J gene lost 3 bases, with 17 bases spanning the gap. The CDR3: CASSPSLDNLYEQYF. The CDR3 DNA follows: TGCGCCAGCAGCCCGTCCTTAGATAATCTCTACGAGCAGTACTTC.

This CDR3 is CSATGTGSFYEQYF. The CDR3 DNA follows: TGCAGTGCTACAGGGACAGGGAGCTTCTACGAGCAGTACTTC. The chain recombines TRBV20-1 with TRBJ2-5; the match to TRBD1 covers 9 bases. Near its end, the DNA agrees better with TRBJ2-7, so the J call may be wrong. Germline loops: CDR1 DFQATT, CDR2 SNEGSKA (reference sequence). This CDR3 is built from 14 residues.

The V gene is TRBV4-3, the J gene TRBJ2-2; D is ambiguous. The germline gives CDR1 LGHNA, CDR2 YSLEER. The V end was cut by 0 bases, the J end by 2 bases, with 10 bases between. This CDR3 comprises 16 residues. For the CDR3, the DNA is TGCGCCAGCAGCCAAGAGAGAGTCCGAAACACCGGGGAGCTGTTTTTT. Protein product: CASSQERVRNTGELFF.